The rows below give T cell receptor beta chains drawn from one sample of a study of T cell responses to AZD1222 COVID-19 vaccine. Sequencing was performed with immunoSEQ multiplex PCR; in TCRdb, only in-frame clones are kept and a portion is missing. The sample comprises around 160,000 clones, about nine tenths of which are singletons, and approximately 3.9% rests with the top ten. Sequencing was performed on peripheral blood, taken 28 days after the second AZD1222 dose. These receptors all stem from an adult who received the AZD1222 COVID-19 vaccine. CDR3s include the opening cysteine and the closing phenylalanine or tryptophan. The D gene is left open where the match is weak. Only part of the rows carry a size: once, few, many, or a class if the clone is expanded.

TRBJ1-3	TRBV5-1	.	TRBD1	CASSLTQQGPRAWGNTIYF	TGCGCCAGCAGCTTGACTCAACAGGGGCCGCGTGCTTGGGGAAACACCATATATTTT
TRBJ2-7	TRBV6-1	.	TRBD2	CASSESVRARTSSSYEQYF	TGTGCCAGCAGTGAAAGCGTACGGGCGCGGACTAGCAGCTCCTACGAGCAGTACTTC
TRBJ2-3	TRBV29-1	.	.	CSVGQRLYTDTQYF	TGCAGCGTTGGGCAGAGACTGTACACAGATACGCAGTATTTT
TRBJ1-4	TRBV15	.	.	CATSRSSAEKLFF	TGTGCCACCAGCAGAAGCTCGGCTGAAAAACTGTTTTTT
TRBJ1-6	TRBV11-2	.	.	CASSLGLPGSPLHF	TGTGCCAGCAGCTTAGGACTACCTGGTTCACCCCTCCACTTT
TRBJ2-2	TRBV10-3	.	TRBD2	CAIRVAGGINTGELFF	TGTGCCATCAGGGTAGCGGGAGGAATAAACACCGGGGAGCTGTTTTTT
TRBJ1-4	TRBV5-1	.	TRBD1	CASSFGQGGEKLFF	TGCGCCAGCAGCTTTGGACAGGGGGGTGAAAAACTGTTTTTT
TRBJ1-2	TRBV12-3/TRBV12-4	once	TRBD1	CASFDRGYGYTF	TGTGCCAGCTTCGACAGGGGGTATGGCTACACCTTC
TRBJ2-1	TRBV5-6	.	.	CASSLDSGFPSYNEQFF	TGTGCCAGCAGCTTGGATTCGGGGTTCCCCTCCTACAATGAGCAGTTCTTC
TRBJ2-1	TRBV19	.	.	CASSILIQRSYNEQFF	TGTGCCAGTAGTATACTGATCCAGCGTTCCTACAATGAGCAGTTCTTC
TRBJ1-2	TRBV25-1	few	TRBD1	CASSGTGQGDYGYTF	TGTGCCAGCAGTGGAACCGGACAGGGGGACTATGGCTACACCTTC
TRBJ2-5	TRBV5-1	.	TRBD1	CASRQGARETQYF	TGCGCCAGCCGACAGGGGGCGCGGGAGACCCAGTACTTC
TRBJ1-3	TRBV27	many	.	CASSFRGGNTIYF	TGTGCCAGCAGTTTCAGGGGTGGAAACACCATATATTTT
TRBJ1-2	TRBV18	many	.	CASSPPDYGYTF	TGTGCCAGCTCACCACCAGACTATGGCTACACCTTC
TRBJ1-3	TRBV30	.	.	CAANRASGNTIYF	TGTGCTGCCAACCGGGCTTCTGGAAACACCATATATTTT
TRBJ2-5	TRBV12-3/TRBV12-4	.	.	CASSLSGVETQYF	TGTGCCAGCAGTTTATCGGGGGTCGAGACCCAGTACTTC
TRBJ1-5	TRBV5-1	.	TRBD1	CASSLARTGSYSNQPQHF	TGCGCCAGCAGCTTGGCCCGGACAGGGTCCTATAGCAATCAGCCCCAGCATTTT
TRBJ1-1	TRBV21-1	.	.	CASSDMGTTGLRVDTEAFF	TGTGCCAGCAGCGACATGGGGACGACAGGGTTGAGGGTGGACACTGAAGCTTTCTTT
TRBJ2-1	TRBV3-1/TRBV3-2	.	.	CASSQVGIGNEQFF	TGTGCCAGCAGCCAAGTAGGTATCGGGAATGAGCAGTTCTTC
TRBJ1-4	TRBV2	.	.	CASSVGASYNEKLFF	TGTGCCAGCAGTGTGGGGGCCAGTTATAATGAAAAACTGTTTTTT
TRBJ1-4	TRBV4-1	.	.	CASSQVGGRGSPNEKLFF	TGCGCCAGCAGCCAAGTGGGGGGCAGGGGCTCTCCAAATGAAAAACTGTTTTTT
TRBJ1-6	TRBV3-1/TRBV3-2	.	.	CASSPSGSLGSPLHF	TGTGCCAGCAGCCCTTCCGGGAGTCTCGGCTCACCCCTCCACTTT
TRBJ1-1	TRBV18	.	.	CASSPLGTEAFF	TGTGCCAGCTCACCCCTAGGGACTGAAGCTTTCTTT
TRBJ2-7	TRBV16	.	.	CASSPQSLGAYEQYF	TGTGCCAGCAGCCCGCAGTCCCTGGGAGCCTACGAGCAGTACTTC
TRBJ2-2	TRBV6-4	.	.	CASSAFEGTDTGELFF	TGTGCCAGCAGTGCCTTTGAGGGGACGGACACCGGGGAGCTGTTTTTT
TRBJ1-2	TRBV14	.	.	CASSPADVLPRNGYTF	TGTGCCAGCAGCCCCGCCGACGTCCTCCCTCGTAATGGCTACACCTTC
TRBJ1-1	TRBV18	.	.	CASSPPTGWNTEAFF	TGTGCCAGCTCACCCCCGACGGGTTGGAACACTGAAGCTTTCTTT
TRBJ1-1	TRBV18	once	.	CASSSSVNTEAFF	TGTGCCAGCTCATCCAGCGTGAACACTGAAGCTTTCTTT
TRBJ2-7	TRBV2	.	TRBD1	CASCRDRGNREQYF	TGTGCCAGCTGCCGGGACAGGGGCAATAGGGAGCAGTACTTC
TRBJ2-1	TRBV7-3	once	.	CASSLGDEQFF	TGTGCCAGCAGCTTAGGGGATGAGCAGTTCTTC
TRBJ2-1	TRBV27	once	.	CASGQPTSSYNEQFF	TGTGCCAGCGGACAGCCAACGAGCTCCTACAATGAGCAGTTCTTC
TRBJ2-3	TRBV7-6	.	TRBD2	CASSLRAGAKGTDTQYF	TGTGCCAGCAGCTTAAGAGCGGGAGCTAAGGGCACAGATACGCAGTATTTT
TRBJ1-2	TRBV5-6	.	.	CASSLGVGRVDGYTF	TGTGCCAGCAGCTTGGGGGTCGGCAGGGTTGATGGCTACACCTTC
TRBJ1-4	TRBV19	.	TRBD1	CASGTGVEKLFF	TGTGCCAGTGGGACAGGGGTTGAAAAACTGTTTTTT
TRBJ2-3	TRBV2	.	.	CASSLQGTSTDTQYF	TGTGCCAGCAGTCTTCAGGGAACTAGCACAGATACGCAGTATTTT
TRBJ1-5	TRBV27	.	.	CASRKGDQPQHF	TGTGCCAGCAGGAAAGGGGATCAGCCCCAGCATTTT
TRBJ1-4	TRBV6-2/TRBV6-3	.	.	CASSSEQAGKLFF	TGTGCCAGCAGTTCGGAACAGGCCGGAAAACTGTTTTTT
TRBJ2-2	TRBV18	.	TRBD2	CASSQSGATNTGELFF	TGTGCCAGCTCGCAAAGCGGGGCCACGAACACCGGGGAGCTGTTTTTT
TRBJ1-2	TRBV5-1	.	.	CASSLVSGYGYTF	TGCGCCAGCAGCTTGGTTTCAGGCTATGGCTACACCTTC
TRBJ2-4	TRBV29-1	once	.	CSVREAKNIQYF	TGCAGCGTCAGGGAGGCCAAAAACATTCAGTACTTC
TRBJ1-5	TRBV2	.	TRBD1	CASSEQGAVNQPQHF	TGTGCCAGCAGTGAGCAGGGGGCGGTCAATCAGCCCCAGCATTTT
TRBJ2-2	TRBV15	.	.	CATSRDFSGTGELFF	TGTGCCACCAGCAGAGACTTTAGCGGCACCGGGGAGCTGTTTTTT
TRBJ2-1	TRBV4-2	.	.	CASSQRWGSNEQFF	TGTGCCAGCAGCCAACGCTGGGGGTCCAATGAGCAGTTCTTC
TRBJ2-3	TRBV7-3	.	.	CASSLDRDKVTSTDTQYF	TGTGCCAGCAGCTTAGACCGGGACAAGGTAACTAGCACAGATACGCAGTATTTT
TRBJ2-7	TRBV19	.	TRBD1	CASSIAQTGALYEQYF	TGTGCCAGTAGTATAGCGCAGACAGGGGCGCTCTACGAGCAGTACTTC
TRBJ1-6	TRBV27	.	.	CAVPLESAYNSPLHF	TGTGCCGTGCCCCTAGAGAGCGCCTATAATTCACCCCTCCACTTT
TRBJ1-5	TRBV6-5	.	.	CASPRDSPQHF	TGTGCCAGCCCGAGGGATAGCCCCCAGCATTTT
TRBJ2-3	TRBV29-1	.	.	CSVVPTDTQYF	TGCAGCGTTGTCCCGACAGATACGCAGTATTTT
TRBJ2-2	TRBV2	.	.	CASRSQGTGELFF	TGTGCCAGCAGGTCCCAGGGCACCGGGGAGCTGTTTTTT
TRBJ2-2	TRBV9	.	TRBD1	CASSVDPGTALTGELFF	TGTGCCAGCAGCGTAGATCCGGGGACAGCCCTCACCGGGGAGCTGTTTTTT
TRBJ2-2	TRBV6-5	.	.	CASSDSPGELFF	TGTGCCAGCAGTGACTCTCCCGGGGAGCTGTTTTTT
TRBJ2-7	TRBV15	once	.	CATSRDLGSLVDEQYF	TGTGCCACCAGCAGAGATTTGGGCAGCCTCGTGGACGAGCAGTACTTC